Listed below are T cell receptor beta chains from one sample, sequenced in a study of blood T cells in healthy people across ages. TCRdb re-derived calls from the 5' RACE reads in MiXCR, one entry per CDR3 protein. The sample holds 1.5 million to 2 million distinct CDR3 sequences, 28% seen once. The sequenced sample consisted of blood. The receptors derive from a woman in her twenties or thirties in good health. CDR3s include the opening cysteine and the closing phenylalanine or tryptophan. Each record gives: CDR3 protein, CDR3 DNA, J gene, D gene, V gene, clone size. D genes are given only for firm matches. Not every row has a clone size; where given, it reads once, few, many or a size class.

CDR3: CSVEGNTQYF
DNA: TGCAGCGTTGAGGGCAATACGCAGTATTTT
J: TRBJ2-3
D: -
V: TRBV29-1
size: few

CDR3: CASSFGQGYTF
DNA: TGCGCCAGCAGCTTCGGGCAAGGCTACACCTTC
J: TRBJ1-2
D: -
V: TRBV5-1
size: -

CDR3: CSARDEVAGGYTF
DNA: TGCAGTGCTAGAGATGAAGTGGCAGGTGGCTACACCTTC
J: TRBJ1-2
D: -
V: TRBV20-1
size: few

CDR3: CASSYGALGSNQPQHF
DNA: TGTGCCAGCAGTTACGGGGCCCTCGGGAGCAATCAGCCCCAGCATTTT
J: TRBJ1-5
D: -
V: TRBV6-2/TRBV6-3
size: -

CDR3: CASSALTGGNEQFF
DNA: TGTGCCAGCAGCGCCCTGACAGGGGGCAATGAGCAGTTCTTC
J: TRBJ2-1
D: TRBD1
V: TRBV9
size: -

CDR3: CASSLGQEDVAFF
DNA: TGTGCCAGCAGCCTGGGACAGGAGGATGTAGCTTTCTTT
J: TRBJ1-1
D: TRBD1
V: TRBV11-3
size: few

CDR3: CASTTGGAFGANVLTF
DNA: TGTGCCAGCACTACAGGGGGCGCCTTTGGGGCCAACGTCCTGACTTTC
J: TRBJ2-6
D: TRBD1
V: TRBV6-6
size: -

CDR3: CASSDPFGVYTGYTF
DNA: TGTGCCAGCAGTGACCCTTTTGGTGTGTACACTGGCTACACCTTC
J: TRBJ1-2
D: -
V: TRBV6-5
size: -

CDR3: CASSPGGGTSGTDTQYF
DNA: TGTGCCAGCAGTCCCGGAGGGGGGACTAGCGGCACAGATACGCAGTATTTT
J: TRBJ2-3
D: TRBD2
V: TRBV12-3/TRBV12-4
size: -

CDR3: CASSELPGHLNTEAFF
DNA: TGTGCCAGCAGTGAGCTACCGGGACACCTGAACACTGAAGCTTTCTTT
J: TRBJ1-1
D: -
V: TRBV6-1
size: -

CDR3: CAITSEVGQETQYF
DNA: TGTGCCATCACCTCTGAGGTGGGACAAGAGACCCAGTACTTC
J: TRBJ2-5
D: -
V: TRBV10-3
size: many

CDR3: CASSMELGGEQFF
DNA: TGTGCCAGTAGTATGGAGCTTGGGGGTGAGCAGTTCTTC
J: TRBJ2-1
D: -
V: TRBV19
size: few

CDR3: CASSASGVLNTEAFF
DNA: TGTGCCAGCAGTGCCTCAGGGGTTTTGAACACTGAAGCTTTCTTT
J: TRBJ1-1
D: -
V: TRBV2
size: few

CDR3: CASSTRTGGYNEQYF
DNA: TGTGCCAGTAGTACCCGGACAGGGGGTTACAATGAGCAGTACTTC
J: TRBJ2-5
D: TRBD1
V: TRBV6-5
size: -

CDR3: CVSSARGSGVNSPLHF
DNA: TGTGTCAGCAGCGCGAGGGGGTCAGGAGTTAATTCACCCCTCCACTTT
J: TRBJ1-6
D: -
V: TRBV7-2
size: -

CDR3: CASSYTNSLSPGNTIYF
DNA: TGTGCCAGCAGTTACACCAATAGTCTCTCCCCAGGAAACACCATATATTTT
J: TRBJ1-3
D: -
V: TRBV6-6
size: -

CDR3: CASAGQGGEDTEAFF
DNA: TGTGCCAGCGCCGGACAGGGTGGGGAGGACACTGAAGCTTTCTTT
J: TRBJ1-1
D: TRBD1
V: TRBV2
size: -

CDR3: CSASSPRDLNEKLFF
DNA: TGCAGCGCTTCTTCGCCCAGGGACCTTAATGAAAAACTGTTTTTT
J: TRBJ1-4
D: -
V: TRBV29-1
size: many

CDR3: CSARPASELNGYTF
DNA: TGCAGTGCTAGGCCCGCCAGCGAATTGAACGGCTACACCTTC
J: TRBJ1-2
D: -
V: TRBV20-1
size: few

CDR3: CASSSVRLAGSEQYF
DNA: TGTGCCAGCAGTTCGGTGCGTCTAGCGGGAAGCGAGCAGTACTTC
J: TRBJ2-7
D: TRBD2
V: TRBV2
size: -

CDR3: CAGSPNERYEQYF
DNA: TGTGCTGGCTCACCCAACGAACGTTACGAGCAGTACTTC
J: TRBJ2-7
D: -
V: TRBV18
size: -

CDR3: CASSLGRPSINYGYTF
DNA: TGCGCCAGCAGCTTGGGACGGCCTAGCATAAACTATGGCTACACCTTC
J: TRBJ1-2
D: -
V: TRBV5-1
size: many

CDR3: CASSLAGFTGANVLTF
DNA: TGTGCCAGCAGCTTGGCGGGTTTTACTGGGGCCAACGTCCTGACTTTC
J: TRBJ2-6
D: -
V: TRBV5-5
size: many

CDR3: CSAEGGTFDEQFF
DNA: TGCAGTGCTGAGGGGGGAACGTTCGATGAGCAGTTCTTC
J: TRBJ2-1
D: -
V: TRBV20-1
size: many

CDR3: CASSPFGGPYNEQFF
DNA: TGTGCCAGCAGCCCTTTTGGGGGGCCCTACAATGAGCAGTTCTTC
J: TRBJ2-1
D: -
V: TRBV11-2
size: -

CDR3: CASSFRGNQETQYF
DNA: TGTGCCAGCAGCTTCCGCGGGAACCAAGAGACCCAGTACTTC
J: TRBJ2-5
D: -
V: TRBV12-3/TRBV12-4
size: many

CDR3: CTSSLDPGDLSEQYF
DNA: TGTACCAGCAGCTTAGACCCAGGGGATCTCTCCGAGCAGTACTTC
J: TRBJ2-7
D: -
V: TRBV7-2
size: -

CDR3: CSARGWRGARETQYF
DNA: TGCAGTGCTAGAGGGTGGCGGGGGGCGCGGGAGACCCAGTACTTC
J: TRBJ2-5
D: TRBD2
V: TRBV20-1
size: few

CDR3: CASSLGASLPEQFF
DNA: TGTGCCAGCAGCTTAGGCGCTAGCCTTCCTGAGCAGTTCTTC
J: TRBJ2-1
D: -
V: TRBV11-3
size: once

CDR3: CASSKDRNYEQYF
DNA: TGTGCCAGCTCTAAGGACAGGAACTACGAGCAGTACTTC
J: TRBJ2-7
D: TRBD1
V: TRBV18
size: many

CDR3: CASSQGHGTYGYTF
DNA: TGTGCCAGCAGCCAAGGTCACGGTACTTATGGCTACACCTTC
J: TRBJ1-2
D: -
V: TRBV3-1
size: -

CDR3: CASSLTGGMLGELFF
DNA: TGTGCCAGCAGTTTAACAGGGGGGATGTTAGGGGAGCTGTTTTTT
J: TRBJ2-2
D: TRBD1
V: TRBV12-3/TRBV12-4
size: -

CDR3: CASSPLAISTDTQYF
DNA: TGTGCCAGCTCACCACTGGCTATTAGCACAGATACGCAGTATTTT
J: TRBJ2-3
D: -
V: TRBV18
size: few

CDR3: CASSFSPPDGNQPQHF
DNA: TGCGCCAGCAGCTTCTCCCCGCCGGATGGCAATCAGCCCCAGCATTTT
J: TRBJ1-5
D: -
V: TRBV5-1
size: -

CDR3: CASSADRSGEDGYTF
DNA: TGTGCCAGCAGTGCGGACAGGTCGGGGGAGGATGGCTACACCTTC
J: TRBJ1-2
D: TRBD1
V: TRBV2
size: -

CDR3: CASSLSSGGNNGYTF
DNA: TGCGCCAGCAGCTTGTCTTCAGGGGGCAACAATGGCTACACCTTC
J: TRBJ1-2
D: TRBD1
V: TRBV5-1
size: -

CDR3: CASSQAPTGVGTDTQYF
DNA: TGCGCCAGCAGCCAAGCCCCTACAGGGGTGGGGACAGATACGCAGTATTTT
J: TRBJ2-3
D: TRBD1
V: TRBV4-1
size: few